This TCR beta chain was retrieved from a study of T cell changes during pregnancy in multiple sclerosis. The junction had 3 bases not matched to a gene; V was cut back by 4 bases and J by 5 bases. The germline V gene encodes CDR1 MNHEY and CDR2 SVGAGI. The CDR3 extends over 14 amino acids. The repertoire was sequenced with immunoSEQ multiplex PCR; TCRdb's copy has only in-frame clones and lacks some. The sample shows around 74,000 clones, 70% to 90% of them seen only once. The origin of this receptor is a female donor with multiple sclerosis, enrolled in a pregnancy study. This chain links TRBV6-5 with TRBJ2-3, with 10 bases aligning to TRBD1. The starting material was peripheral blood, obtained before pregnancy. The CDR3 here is CASSWDRGGDTQYF. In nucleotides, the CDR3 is TGTGCCAGCAGTTGGGACAGGGGAGGAGATACGCAGTATTTT.